The 31 T cell receptor beta chains below were found in one sample sequenced in a study of T cells in Graves' hyperthyroidism and ophthalmopathy. Using RNA transcripts as the source, TCR beta CDR3 regions were amplified. First-round RT-PCR with HTBI primers amplified the TCR CDR3 region. TCRdb reprocessed the multiplex PCR reads with MiXCR, giving one entry per CDR3 protein. The sample shows some 500,000 distinct CDR3 sequences, roughly 25% of them seen only once. Source material: blood. These receptors were obtained from a woman aged 25 to 39 with Graves' ophthalmopathy.

At least ten counts were recorded for this clonotype. The chain has TRBV6-1 and TRBJ2-6; D remains ambiguous. Germline V CDR1 and CDR2: MNHNS, SASEGT. The CDR3 contains 15 residues. Trimming removed 3 bases at V and 0 bases at J, with 6 bases between. This chain's CDR3 is CASSDTPSGANVLTF. CDR3 bases: TGTGCCAGCAGTGACACACCCTCTGGGGCCAACGTCCTGACTTTC.

The chain joins TRBV3-1 to TRBJ1-2; no definite D call. Germline V gives CDR1 LGHDT, CDR2 YNNKEL (reference sequence). V lost 1 base, J lost 4 bases, and 10 bases lay in between. The CDR3 runs to 14 residues. The CDR3 nucleotides read TGTGCCAGCAGCCAAGTTAAACGGGGCTATGGCTACACCTTC. Encoded protein: CASSQVKRGYGYTF.

This clonotype was seen many times. The V and J genes are TRBV2 and TRBJ1-2; TRBD1 is a possible D gene (6 bases). The CDR3 is 13 residues long. With 6 bases removed from V and 8 bases from J, the gap between germline ends came to 16 bases. Germline V CDR1 and CDR2: SNHLY, FYNNEI. As DNA, the CDR3 is TGTGCCAGCAGCCCAGGGGACTGGGGGGGCTACACCTTC. As protein: CASSPGDWGGYTF. Full variable domain (rest looked up from reference TRBV2 and TRBJ1-2): EPEVTQTPSHQVTQMGQEVILRCVPISNHLYFYWYRQILGQKVEFLVSFYNNEISEKSEIFDDQFSVERPDGSNFTLKIRSTKLEDSAMYFCASSPGDWGGYTFGSGTRLTVV.

At least ten counts were recorded for this clonotype. The chain recombines TRBV19 with TRBJ1-1, with D uncertain. Between the trimmed V and J ends, which lost 1 base and 1 base, there was a span of 13 bases. From germline, CDR1 is LNHDA and CDR2 SQIVND (reference sequence). This CDR3 contains 16 residues. In DNA, the CDR3 is TGTGCCAGTAGTATAGGAGAGGGTCTAAGGAACACTGAAGCTTTCTTT. As protein: CASSIGEGLRNTEAFF.

This clonotype has only a few counts. This chain uses TRBV12-3 or TRBV12-4 with TRBJ1-1; D gene unclear. Trimming pared 3 bases from V and 3 bases from J, leaving 11 bases between. The CDR3 loop spans 14 amino acids. In DNA form, the CDR3 reads TGTGCCAGCAGTTTGTCCTCCCCCGACACTGAAGCTTTCTTT. It codes for CASSLSSPDTEAFF.

The chain is built from TRBV6-1 and TRBJ2-5; D could derive from TRBD1 or TRBD2 (5 bases each). V lost 7 bases and J lost 5, with 14 bases in between. The CDR3 spans 13 residues. The germline gives CDR1 MNHNS, CDR2 SASEGT. CDR3 bases: TGTGCCAGCACCCCACAAGAGGGGGAGACCCAGTACTTC. This translates into CASTPQEGETQYF.

This clonotype was seen a few times. CDR3: CSEARMGQETQYF. The CDR3 DNA is TGCAGTGAAGCGAGGATGGGCCAAGAGACCCAGTACTTC. V usage is TRBV20-1 and J usage is TRBJ2-5; D unclear. V gave up 7 bases and J gave up 1 base, with 13 bases separating them. The CDR3 is made up of 13 amino acids. The germline V gene has CDR1 DFQATT and CDR2 SNEGSKA (reference sequence).

The rearrangement uses TRBV9 and TRBJ2-5, with 9 bases that match TRBD2. The V gene end was trimmed by 1 base and the J gene end by 1 base; junction bases not matched to a gene: 8. From germline, CDR1 is SGDLS and CDR2 YYNGEE. The CDR3 has 17 residues. The CDR3 nucleotides are TGTGCCAGCAGCGTATTAGCGGGGGAGAACCTCCAAGAGACCCAGTACTTC. Protein product: CASSVLAGENLQETQYF. Full variable domain (missing parts from reference TRBV9 and TRBJ2-5): DSGVTQTPKHLITATGQRVTLRCSPRSGDLSVYWYQQSLDQGLQFLIQYYNGEERAKGNILERFSAQQFPDLHSELNLSSLELGDSALYFCASSVLAGENLQETQYFGPGTRLLVL.

This clonotype was seen many times. The genes are TRBV19 and TRBJ1-1; the D is unclear. CDR1 and CDR2 (germline): LNHDA, SQIVND (reference sequence). V lost 5 bases, J lost 4 bases, and 14 bases lay in between. This CDR3 has 14 residues. The CDR3 DNA follows: TGTGCCAGTAGTGCACCCGGTTCAGGCACTGAAGCTTTCTTT. Its protein product is CASSAPGSGTEAFF.

This clonotype has ten or more counts. The chain employs TRBV2 and TRBJ2-5; D gene ambiguous. Germline V gene sequence: CDR1 SNHLY, CDR2 FYNNEI. Trimming stripped 7 bases from V and 5 bases from J, with 20 bases between. The CDR3 loop spans 15 amino acids. CDR3 coding DNA: TGTGCCAGCACAAAGGATAAGTGGGGTGGGGAGACCCAGTACTTC. The encoded protein is CASTKDKWGGETQYF.

This clonotype has a count of ten or more. V and J are TRBV6-5 and TRBJ2-2; no clear D. Germline V CDR1 and CDR2: MNHEY, SVGAGI. V was cut by 0 bases and J by 4 bases, with 6 bases left in between. The CDR3 spans 14 residues. This CDR3 is CASSYSLGTGELFF. For the CDR3, the DNA is TGTGCCAGCAGTTACTCTTTAGGCACCGGGGAGCTGTTTTTT.

The V and J genes are TRBV28 and TRBJ1-2, with 7 bases aligning to TRBD1. CDR3 length equals 14 residues. Germline values: CDR1 MDHEN, CDR2 SYDVKM. Trimming removed 5 bases from V and 2 bases from J; junction bases left unmatched: 5. CDR3 sequence (DNA): TGTGCCAGCAGTGGGTCAGGGGGGAACTATGGCTACACCTTC. This gives the protein CASSGSGGNYGYTF.

This clonotype was seen at least ten times. This sequence joins TRBV20-1 and TRBJ1-1; D perhaps matches TRBD1 (6 bases). Germline lookup yields CDR1 DFQATT and CDR2 SNEGSKA (reference sequence). The CDR3 is 14 amino acids. V gave up 6 bases and J gave up 1 base, with 15 bases separating them. In DNA form, the CDR3 reads TGCAGTGCCAGGAGTGGACAGACGAACACTGAAGCTTTCTTT. Translating gives CSARSGQTNTEAFF.

V and J are TRBV6-1 and TRBJ1-2, with 8 nucleotides matching TRBD1. There are 16 residues in the CDR3. Germline lookup yields CDR1 MNHNS and CDR2 SASEGT. V was clipped by 6 bases and J by 2 bases; unmatched bases: 11. The CDR3 is CASSSWTGSGNYGYTF. The CDR3 bases are TGTGCCAGCAGCTCCTGGACAGGGTCAGGCAACTATGGCTACACCTTC.

This sequence joins TRBV6-1 and TRBJ2-3; a possible D gene is TRBD1 (7 bases). V was trimmed by 7 bases and J by 2 bases, leaving 10 bases between them. The CDR3 spans 13 residues. CDR1 and CDR2 from the germline V gene are MNHNS and SASEGT. The CDR3 nucleotides read TGTGCCAGCACGGAGGGGGCCACAGATACGCAGTATTTT. As protein: CASTEGATDTQYF.

The chain recombines TRBV7-3 with TRBJ2-5; D is unclear. This CDR3 is 13 amino acids long. Germline V gene lookup returns CDR1 SGHTA and CDR2 FQGTGA. Trimming cost V 6 bases and J 5 bases, with 13 bases left between them. The CDR3 DNA reads as TGTGCCAGCAGTTATAACCCCTTTGAGACCCAGTACTTC. Its protein is CASSYNPFETQYF.

This clonotype was recorded only once. This rearrangement joins TRBV5-5 to TRBJ1-2, with 8 bases identical to TRBD1. This CDR3 spans 16 amino acids. V was pared by 0 bases and J by 4 bases, with 8 bases of the junction left unmatched. Germline V gene lookup returns CDR1 SGHKS and CDR2 YYEKEE (reference sequence). CDR3 sequence (DNA): TGTGCCAGCAGCTTGGAGTTTGTGGACAGGGTCTATGGCTACACCTTC. It yields the protein CASSLEFVDRVYGYTF.

The chain carries TRBV12-3 or TRBV12-4 and TRBJ2-7, with 9 bases aligning to TRBD1. V lost 6 bases and J lost 2; bases outside the gene matches: 11. The CDR3 consists of 16 residues. The DNA of the CDR3 is TGTGCCAGCAGATATAGTACCGGGACAGGGCCCTACGAGCAGTACTTC. Translation gives CASRYSTGTGPYEQYF.

The chain uses TRBV12-3 or TRBV12-4 and TRBJ2-7; D is ambiguous. The V and J ends lost 7 bases and 5 bases respectively, with 24 bases between them. The CDR3 is 16 amino acids. CDR3: CASTDLGDQGLHEQYF. The CDR3 nucleotides read TGTGCCAGCACCGACTTGGGCGACCAAGGCCTCCACGAGCAGTACTTC.

This rearrangement joins TRBV20-1 to TRBJ2-7; D gene unclear. V was clipped by 6 bases and J by 0 bases, with 12 bases between them. The germline gives CDR1 DFQATT, CDR2 SNEGSKA (reference sequence). The CDR3 covers 13 residues. CDR3: CSARLLNSYEQYF. The CDR3 nucleotides are TGCAGTGCCAGACTCCTAAACTCCTACGAGCAGTACTTC.

This clonotype came up many times. The rearrangement uses TRBV12-5 and TRBJ2-2, with D maybe TRBD2 (7 bases). V shed 10 bases and J shed 0 bases, with 15 bases lying between them. Germline loops: CDR1 LGHNT, CDR2 FRNRAP. The CDR3 totals 15 residues. CDR3 nucleotides: TGTGCTACCCTCTGGGGGGGCGCGAACACCGGGGAGCTGTTTTTT. Translated: CATLWGGANTGELFF.

This clonotype has a count of ten or more. This sequence joins TRBV12-3 or TRBV12-4 and TRBJ1-5; D gene uncertain. Trimming shortened V by 7 bases and J by 4 bases, and 8 bases separated the two germline ends. The CDR3 has 12 residues. Here the CDR3 reads CASTIPNQPQHF. In DNA, the CDR3 is TGTGCCAGCACCATTCCTAATCAGCCCCAGCATTTT.

The rearrangement uses TRBV18 and TRBJ2-2; unclear D gene. Germline CDR1 KGHSH, CDR2 LQKENI. V dropped 1 base and J dropped 6 bases, with 6 bases sitting between them. The CDR3 totals 13 residues. CDR3 amino acids: CASSPQTPGELFF. For the CDR3, the DNA is TGTGCCAGCTCACCACAAACGCCCGGGGAGCTGTTTTTT.

Comments on this clonotype: This may be a read error: a much more frequent sequence differs by one nucleotide. No conserved phenylalanine or tryptophan ends this CDR3, so it is likely a read error. CDR3 loop: CASSPRQGANTEAFV. The CDR3, as DNA: TGTGCCAGCAGCCCCCGACAGGGGGCGAACACTGAAGCTTTCGTT. The gene calls are TRBV7-2 and TRBJ1-1; 10 bases map to TRBD1. Germline V CDR1 and CDR2: SGHTA, FQGNSA. The CDR3 contains 15 residues. V trimming: 5 bases; J trimming: 1 base; junction bases outside the gene matches: 4.

This clonotype was counted at least ten times. The genes are TRBV12-3 or TRBV12-4 and TRBJ1-2; TRBD1 might be the D (5 bases). This CDR3 spans 13 amino acids. V dropped 6 bases and J dropped 8 bases, with 16 bases sitting between them. The CDR3 spells CASRPGTATGYTF. CDR3 nucleotide sequence: TGTGCCAGCAGACCCGGGACGGCGACGGGCTACACCTTC.

This clonotype occurred many times. This chain joins TRBV7-2 and TRBJ2-5; either TRBD1 or TRBD2 may supply D (5 bases each). Germline V gene data show CDR1 as SGHTA and CDR2 as FQGNSA. This CDR3 is built from 15 residues. With 4 bases removed from V and 1 base from J, the gap between germline ends came to 13 bases. CDR3 sequence: CASSSGPRAQETQYF. DNA of the CDR3: TGTGCCAGCAGCTCGGGACCCCGTGCCCAAGAGACCCAGTACTTC.

The table lists this clonotype with many counts. The chain couples TRBV6-5 to TRBJ1-1; D remains ambiguous. Deletions cut 6 bases from V and 1 base from J, with 9 bases between. This CDR3 comprises 13 residues. Germline V gene lookup returns CDR1 MNHEY and CDR2 SVGAGI. The CDR3 is CASRVGWNTEAFF. In nucleotides, the CDR3 is TGTGCCAGCAGGGTTGGGTGGAACACTGAAGCTTTCTTT.

For the CDR3, the DNA is TGTGCCAGCAGCTTAGGCTCGGTGGAACGCTATGGCTACACCTTC. Its protein is CASSLGSVERYGYTF. The chain employs TRBV13 and TRBJ1-2, with D hard to call. The CDR3 totals 15 residues. The V end was cut by 0 bases, the J end by 4 bases, with 12 bases between. The germline V gene encodes CDR1 PRHDT and CDR2 FYEKMQ (reference sequence).

V is TRBV6-1 and J is TRBJ2-7; tentative D call: TRBD1 (5 bases). The V end lost 0 bases, the J end lost 1 base, and 13 bases lay between the germline ends. There are 16 residues in the CDR3. Germline CDR1 and CDR2: MNHNS and SASEGT. CDR3 loop: CASSEAPRASSYEQYF. CDR3 in DNA: TGTGCCAGCAGTGAAGCGCCCAGGGCCTCTTCCTACGAGCAGTACTTC.

The table lists this clonotype with a few counts. The chain recombines TRBV25-1 with TRBJ2-5; 8 nucleotides match TRBD2. Losses at the gene ends were 6 bases for V and 4 bases for J; bases not matched to a gene: 7. CDR1 and CDR2 from the germline V gene are MGHDK and SYGVNS. CDR3 length: 14 amino acids. Written as DNA, the CDR3 is TGTGCCAGCAGCCACCCCAGCGGGGGAGAGACCCAGTACTTC. It specifies CASSHPSGGETQYF.

This clonotype was seen at least ten times. The chain joins TRBV15 to TRBJ2-7; D unresolved. This CDR3 is 13 amino acids long. Germline values: CDR1 LNHNV, CDR2 YYDKDF (reference sequence). V lost 6 bases and J lost 2, with 11 bases in between. The CDR3 spells CATRGGPTYEQYF. DNA of the CDR3: TGTGCCACCAGAGGTGGTCCCACCTACGAGCAGTACTTC.